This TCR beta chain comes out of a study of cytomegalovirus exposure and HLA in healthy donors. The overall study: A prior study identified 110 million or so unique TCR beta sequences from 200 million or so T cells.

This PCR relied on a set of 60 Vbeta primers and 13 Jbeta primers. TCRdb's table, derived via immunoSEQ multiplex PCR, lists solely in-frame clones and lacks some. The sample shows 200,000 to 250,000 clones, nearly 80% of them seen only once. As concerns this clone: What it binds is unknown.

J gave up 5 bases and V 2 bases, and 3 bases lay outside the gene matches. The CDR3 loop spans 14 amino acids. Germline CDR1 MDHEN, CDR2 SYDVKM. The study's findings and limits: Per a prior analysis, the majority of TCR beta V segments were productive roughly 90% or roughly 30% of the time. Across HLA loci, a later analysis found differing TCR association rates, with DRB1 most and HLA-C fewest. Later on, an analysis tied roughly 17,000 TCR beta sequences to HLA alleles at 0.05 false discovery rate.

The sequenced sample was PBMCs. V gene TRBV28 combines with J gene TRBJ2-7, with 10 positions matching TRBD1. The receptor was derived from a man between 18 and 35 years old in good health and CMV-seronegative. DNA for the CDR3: TGTGCCAGCAGTTTAGGACAGGGGGGTGACGAGCAGTACTTC. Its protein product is CASSLGQGGDEQYF. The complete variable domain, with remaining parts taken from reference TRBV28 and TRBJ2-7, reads DVKVTQSSRYLVKRTGEKVFLECVQDMDHENMFWYRQDPGLGLRLIYFSYDVKMKEKGDIPEGYSVSREKKERFSLILESASTNQTSMYLCASSLGQGGDEQYFGPGTRLTVT.